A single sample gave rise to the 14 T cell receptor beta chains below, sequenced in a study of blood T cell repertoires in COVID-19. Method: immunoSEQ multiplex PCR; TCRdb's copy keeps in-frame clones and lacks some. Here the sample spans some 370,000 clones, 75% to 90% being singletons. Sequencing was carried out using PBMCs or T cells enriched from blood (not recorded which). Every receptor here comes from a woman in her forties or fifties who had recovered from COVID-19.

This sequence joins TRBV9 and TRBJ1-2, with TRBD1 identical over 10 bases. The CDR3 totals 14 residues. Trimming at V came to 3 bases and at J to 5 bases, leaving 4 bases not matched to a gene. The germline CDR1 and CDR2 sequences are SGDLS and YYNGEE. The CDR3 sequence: CASSAGTGVYGYTF. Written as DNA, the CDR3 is TGTGCCAGCAGCGCCGGGACAGGGGTTTATGGCTACACCTTC.

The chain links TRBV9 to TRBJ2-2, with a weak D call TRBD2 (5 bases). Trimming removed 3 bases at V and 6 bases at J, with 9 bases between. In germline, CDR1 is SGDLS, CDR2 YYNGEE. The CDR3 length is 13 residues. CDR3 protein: CASSGGIPGELFF. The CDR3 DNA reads TGTGCCAGCAGCGGAGGGATTCCCGGGGAGCTGTTTTTT. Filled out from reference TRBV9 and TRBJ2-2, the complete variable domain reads DSGVTQTPKHLITATGQRVTLRCSPRSGDLSVYWYQQSLDQGLQFLIQYYNGEERAKGNILERFSAQQFPDLHSELNLSSLELGDSALYFCASSGGIPGELFFGEGSRLTVL.

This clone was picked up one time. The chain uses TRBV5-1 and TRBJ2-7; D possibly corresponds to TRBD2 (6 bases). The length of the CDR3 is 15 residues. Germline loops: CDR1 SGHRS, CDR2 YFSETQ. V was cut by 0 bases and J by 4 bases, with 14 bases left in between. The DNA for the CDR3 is TGCGCCAGCAGCTTGGTCGCGACTAGTATGTACGAGCAGTACTTC. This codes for CASSLVATSMYEQYF.

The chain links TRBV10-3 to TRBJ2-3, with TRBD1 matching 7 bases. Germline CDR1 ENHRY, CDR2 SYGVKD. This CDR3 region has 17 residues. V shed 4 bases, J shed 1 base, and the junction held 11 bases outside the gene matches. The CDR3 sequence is CAISGLDRVGGTDTQYF. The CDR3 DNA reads TGTGCCATCAGTGGGTTAGACAGGGTTGGGGGCACAGATACGCAGTATTTT.

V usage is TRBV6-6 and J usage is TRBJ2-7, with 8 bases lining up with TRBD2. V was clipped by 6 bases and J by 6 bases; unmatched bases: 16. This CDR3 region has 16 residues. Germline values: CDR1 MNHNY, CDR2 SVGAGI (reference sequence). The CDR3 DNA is TGTGCCAGCAGCCTAAGTACGGGCGGGAGGAGAGGCGAGCAGTACTTC. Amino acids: CASSLSTGGRRGEQYF.

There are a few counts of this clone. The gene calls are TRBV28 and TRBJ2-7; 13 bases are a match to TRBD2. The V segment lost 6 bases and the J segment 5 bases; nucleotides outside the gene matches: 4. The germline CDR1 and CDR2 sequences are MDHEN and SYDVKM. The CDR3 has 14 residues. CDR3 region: CASRGTSGTHEQYF. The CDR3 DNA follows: TGTGCCAGCAGGGGGACTAGCGGGACCCACGAGCAGTACTTC.

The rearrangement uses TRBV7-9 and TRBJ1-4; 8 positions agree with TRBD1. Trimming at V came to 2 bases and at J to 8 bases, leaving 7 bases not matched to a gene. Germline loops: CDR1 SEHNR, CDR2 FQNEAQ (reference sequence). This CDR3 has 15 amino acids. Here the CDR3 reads CASSLLDRGYEKLFF. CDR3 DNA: TGTGCCAGCAGCTTACTAGACAGGGGTTACGAAAAACTGTTTTTT. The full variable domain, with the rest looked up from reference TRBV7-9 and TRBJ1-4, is DTGVSQNPRHKITKRGQNVTFRCDPISEHNRLYWYRQTLGQGPEFLTYFQNEAQLEKSRLLSDRFSAERPKGSFSTLEIQRTEQGDSAMYLCASSLLDRGYEKLFFGSGTQLSVL.

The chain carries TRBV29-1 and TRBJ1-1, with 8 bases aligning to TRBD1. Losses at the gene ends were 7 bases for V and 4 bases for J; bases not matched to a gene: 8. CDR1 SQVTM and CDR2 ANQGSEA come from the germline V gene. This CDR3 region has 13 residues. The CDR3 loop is CSASTGVGTEAFF. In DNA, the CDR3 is TGCAGCGCTTCGACAGGGGTGGGCACTGAAGCTTTCTTT.

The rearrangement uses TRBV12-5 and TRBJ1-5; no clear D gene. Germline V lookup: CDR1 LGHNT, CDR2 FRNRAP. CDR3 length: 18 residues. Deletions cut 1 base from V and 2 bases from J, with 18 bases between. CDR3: CASGLGPPGRVRNQPQHF. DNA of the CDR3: TGTGCTAGTGGTTTGGGCCCGCCGGGGAGGGTTCGCAATCAGCCCCAGCATTTT.

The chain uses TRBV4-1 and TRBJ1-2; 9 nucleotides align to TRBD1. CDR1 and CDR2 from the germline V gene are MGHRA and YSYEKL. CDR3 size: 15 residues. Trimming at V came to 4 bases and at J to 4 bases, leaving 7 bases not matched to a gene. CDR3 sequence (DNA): TGCGCCAGCAGCCCTCGACAGGGGGTGGGCTATGGCTACACCTTC. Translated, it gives CASSPRQGVGYGYTF.

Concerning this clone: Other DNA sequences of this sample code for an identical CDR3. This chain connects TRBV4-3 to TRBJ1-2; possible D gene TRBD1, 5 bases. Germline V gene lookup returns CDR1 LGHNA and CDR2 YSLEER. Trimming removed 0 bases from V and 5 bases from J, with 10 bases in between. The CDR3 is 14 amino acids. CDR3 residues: CASSQDAGGYGYTF. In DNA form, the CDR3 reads TGCGCCAGCAGCCAAGATGCTGGGGGGTATGGCTACACCTTC.

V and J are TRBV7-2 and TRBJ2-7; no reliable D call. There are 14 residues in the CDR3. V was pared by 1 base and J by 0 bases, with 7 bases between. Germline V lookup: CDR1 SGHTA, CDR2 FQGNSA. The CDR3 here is CASSLVGSSYEQYF. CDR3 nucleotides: TGTGCCAGCAGCTTAGTTGGCAGCTCCTACGAGCAGTACTTC.

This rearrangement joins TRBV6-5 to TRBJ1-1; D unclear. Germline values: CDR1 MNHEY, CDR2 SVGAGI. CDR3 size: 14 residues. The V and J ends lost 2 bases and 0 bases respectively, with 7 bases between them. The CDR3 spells CASSYAYMNTEAFF. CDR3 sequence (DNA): TGTGCCAGCAGTTACGCATACATGAACACTGAAGCTTTCTTT.

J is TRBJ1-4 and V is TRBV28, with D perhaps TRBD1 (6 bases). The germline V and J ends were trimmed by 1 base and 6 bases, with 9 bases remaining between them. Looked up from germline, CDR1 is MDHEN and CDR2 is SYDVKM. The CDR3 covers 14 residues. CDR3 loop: CASSLLGTYEKLFF. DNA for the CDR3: TGTGCCAGCAGTTTATTGGGGACATATGAAAAACTGTTTTTT. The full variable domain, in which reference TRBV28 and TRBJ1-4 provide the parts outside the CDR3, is DVKVTQSSRYLVKRTGEKVFLECVQDMDHENMFWYRQDPGLGLRLIYFSYDVKMKEKGDIPEGYSVSREKKERFSLILESASTNQTSMYLCASSLLGTYEKLFFGSGTQLSVL.